A single T cell receptor (beta chain) is shown here with its context. Its antigen is unidentified. The sample is drawn from a study of Ad26.COV2.S vaccination and SARS-CoV-2 variants. Study summary: By the intramuscular route, Ad26.COV2.S was given once, or twice 56 days apart.

As to treatment: 19 received Ad26.COV2.S at low or high dose, single or two shots; five or six received placebo; per-sample allocation not given. Specimen acquisition occurred on day 63 following the initial vaccine or placebo injection. Germline-derived CDR1 and CDR2 are SGHNT and YYREEE (reference sequence). The CDR3 is 13 amino acids. V lost 2 bases and J lost 8, with 11 bases in between. Findings of the study overall: The TCR breadth and depth analyses may have understated or missed part of the total T cell responses. Recipients of either vaccine or placebo displayed similar breadth of non-spike TCRs.

Assay: immunoSEQ multiplex PCR; the TCRdb copy retains only in-frame clones and omits some. The sample has 400,000 to 450,000 clones, around 92% seen once. Source: peripheral blood, taken in a trial of Ad26.COV2.S vaccine versus placebo. The receptor was isolated from a person between 18 and 65 years old who received the Ad26.COV2.S COVID-19 vaccine or a placebo. V and J are TRBV5-4 and TRBJ2-1; D might be TRBD2 (6 bases). CDR3 nucleotides: TGTGCCAGCAGCTTTGGGGGGTCGGATGAGCAGTTCTTC. Translated: CASSFGGSDEQFF.